These 19 T cell receptor beta chains share one sample of origin, sequenced in a study of identifying expanded T cells in peripheral blood. Profiling relied on immunoSEQ multiplex PCR, and the TCRdb table lists in-frame clones only, not all of them. This table holds around 100,000 clones, about 83% found once. Sequencing input: blood. The receptors stem from a person aged 18 to 70 in good health.

This clone was found a few times. Since a far larger clone is one base different, this is likely a read error. The same CDR3 is also encoded by other DNA sequences in this sample. This chain uses TRBV5-4 with TRBJ1-4; 7 bases align to TRBD1. Germline loops: CDR1 SGHNT, CDR2 YYREEE (reference sequence). The V gene end was trimmed by 4 bases and the J gene end by 8 bases; junction bases not matched to a gene: 8. The length of the CDR3 is 14 residues. The DNA for the CDR3 is TGTGCCAGCAGCCAGGACACAGGGGACGAAAAACTGTTTTTT. It is translated as CASSQDTGDEKLFF.

This clone was counted a few times. This chain joins TRBV5-4 and TRBJ1-6, with 10 bases identical to TRBD1. The length of the CDR3 is 14 residues. The germline V gene has CDR1 SGHNT and CDR2 YYREEE (reference sequence). Germline trimming cut 4 bases from V and 8 bases from J; bases unmatched to any gene: 3. CDR3 nucleotides: TGTGCCAGCAGCATGGGACAGGGGTATTCACCCCTCCACTTT. Translating it yields CASSMGQGYSPLHF.

The chain uses TRBV7-2 and TRBJ2-3, with no clear D. This CDR3 region has 14 residues. CDR1 is SGHTA and CDR2 is FQGNSA in the germline V gene. Trimming removed 1 base from V and 5 bases from J, with 10 bases in between. The CDR3 nucleotides read TGTGCCAGCAGCTTAGTCGGGCCGCAAGATACGCAGTATTTT. This sequence encodes CASSLVGPQDTQYF.

This clone came up once. This rearrangement joins TRBV4-2 to TRBJ2-1, with TRBD2 matching over 12 bases. Trimming took 0 bases from V and 7 from J; bases not matched to a gene: 7. Germline V gives CDR1 LGHNA, CDR2 YNFKEQ. This CDR3 is 17 amino acids long. The CDR3 nucleotides are TGTGCCAGCAGCCAAGACCCCGCTAGCGGGGGGGCGAATGAGCAGTTCTTC. This codes for CASSQDPASGGANEQFF.

The gene calls are TRBV11-2 and TRBJ2-5, with 8 bases aligning to TRBD1. The CDR3 consists of 15 residues. Germline V CDR1 and CDR2: SGHAT, FQNNGV. Trimming removed 5 bases from V and 5 bases from J; junction bases left unmatched: 10. DNA for the CDR3: TGTGCCAGCAGCCCCGACCCGACAGGGGCGGAGACCCAGTACTTC. This translates into CASSPDPTGAETQYF.

The chain carries TRBV6-5 and TRBJ2-3; D may be TRBD2 (5 bases). V shed 0 bases and J shed 2 bases, with 9 bases lying between them. The CDR3 runs 15 residues. Germline CDR1 is MNHEY and CDR2 is SVGAGI. CDR3 protein: CASSYSPADTDTQYF. As DNA, the CDR3 is TGTGCCAGCAGTTACTCTCCAGCGGACACAGATACGCAGTATTTT.

The rearrangement joins TRBV4-2 to TRBJ2-6; D possibly matches TRBD1 or TRBD2 (6 bases each). Germline CDR1 LGHNA, CDR2 YNFKEQ. The CDR3 extends over 20 amino acids. V was pared by 3 bases and J by 1 base, with 22 bases between. The CDR3 loop is CASSHLYSRGPPSGANVLTF. The DNA for the CDR3 is TGTGCCAGCAGCCATCTATACTCACGGGGGCCCCCTTCTGGGGCCAACGTCCTGACTTTC.

The rearrangement links TRBV5-8 to TRBJ2-3, with 8 bases lining up with TRBD2. Germline loops: CDR1 SGHTS, CDR2 YDEGEE. This CDR3 spans 17 amino acids. With V trimmed by 3 bases and J by 2 bases, 11 bases remained unmatched. CDR3 protein: CASSWASTGGLTDTQYF. CDR3 DNA: TGTGCCAGCAGCTGGGCGTCGACGGGGGGGCTCACAGATACGCAGTATTTT.

This chain uses TRBV5-3 with TRBJ1-1, with a possible D match to TRBD1 (5 bases). TRBV5-3 is an open reading frame whose function is uncertain. The V end lost 4 bases, the J end lost 8 bases, and 12 bases lay between the germline ends. The CDR3 is 12 amino acids. CDR3 region: CARSQGSHEAFF. The CDR3 region has the DNA TGTGCCAGAAGCCAGGGCAGCCACGAAGCTTTCTTT.

The chain couples TRBV4-1 to TRBJ2-2, with TRBD2 matching 12 bases. V lost 4 bases and J lost 3; bases outside the gene matches: 6. Per germline, CDR1 MGHRA and CDR2 YSYEKL. This CDR3 contains 17 residues. This CDR3 is CASSPPRTSGDTGELFF. CDR3 nucleotides: TGCGCCAGCAGCCCCCCAAGGACTAGCGGGGACACCGGGGAGCTGTTTTTT.

The chain joins TRBV10-3 to TRBJ2-1; D call uncertain. V lost 3 bases and J lost 5, with 5 bases in between. The CDR3 covers 12 residues. Per germline, CDR1 ENHRY and CDR2 SYGVKD. Here the CDR3 reads CAISENNNEQFF. CDR3 DNA: TGTGCCATCAGTGAAAATAACAATGAGCAGTTCTTC.

Many counts were recorded for this clone. This chain's CDR3 is CASSQDETGGYNEQFF. Written as DNA, the CDR3 is TGTGCCAGCAGCCAAGATGAGACAGGGGGCTACAATGAGCAGTTCTTC. J is TRBJ2-1 and V is TRBV4-2; TRBD1 aligns across 9 bases. The germline gives CDR1 LGHNA, CDR2 YNFKEQ. The CDR3 contains 16 residues. V lost 0 bases to trimming and J lost 3 bases; unmatched junction nucleotides: 3.

The rearrangement links TRBV10-1 to TRBJ1-5; TRBD1 matches 11 bases. Looked up from germline, CDR1 is WNHNN and CDR2 is SYGVQD (reference sequence). The CDR3 spans 18 residues. V gave up 4 bases and J gave up 0 bases; unmatched junction bases: 8. CDR3 region: CASSGKDRGPNSNQPQHF. CDR3 in DNA: TGCGCCAGCAGTGGTAAGGACAGGGGGCCTAATAGCAATCAGCCCCAGCATTTT.

Details on this clone: At one end, the junction sequence differs from germline, possibly due to a read error. The chain combines TRBV10-3 with TRBJ1-3; perhaps TRBD1 as D (5 bases). The CDR3 spans 14 residues. Germline CDR1 and CDR2: ENHRY and SYGVKD. CDR3 loop: CASSYGGSGNTIYF. CDR3 sequence (DNA): TGTGCCAGCAGTTATGGGGGTTCTGGAAACACCATATATTTT.

The V gene is TRBV5-1, the J gene TRBJ2-7; 10 nucleotides align to TRBD2. Germline V lookup: CDR1 SGHRS, CDR2 YFSETQ. J was trimmed by 0 bases and V by 4 bases; bases with no gene match: 4. The CDR3 runs 15 residues. CDR3 in DNA: TGCGCCAGCAGCCCTAGCGGGGGTAGCTCCTACGAGCAGTACTTC. Protein sequence: CASSPSGGSSYEQYF.

This clone was detected once. The genes are TRBV7-2 and TRBJ1-2; tentative D call: TRBD1 (6 bases). The CDR3 runs 13 residues. Germline lookup yields CDR1 SGHTA and CDR2 FQGNSA. Trimming left V 4 bases short and J 7 bases short, with 13 bases between. The CDR3 here is CASSSGQISGYTF. DNA for the CDR3: TGTGCCAGCAGCTCCGGACAGATATCTGGCTACACCTTC.

This chain uses TRBV5-5 with TRBJ1-5; unclear D gene. CDR1 is SGHKS, CDR2 YYEKEE, per germline (reference sequence). The CDR3 contains 13 residues. V was shortened by 2 bases and J by 5 bases, with 8 bases between the two germline ends. The CDR3 DNA reads TGTGCCAGCAGCTTTAGTCAGTATCAGCCCCAGCATTTT. This gives the protein CASSFSQYQPQHF.

This clone came up once. This chain joins TRBV27 and TRBJ1-6, with D possibly being TRBD1 (5 bases). Germline-derived CDR1 and CDR2 are MNHEY and SMNVEV (reference sequence). V shed 11 bases and J shed 7 bases, with 15 bases lying between them. The CDR3 consists of 13 residues. This CDR3 reads CAAGRQGNSPLHF. The CDR3, as DNA: TGTGCCGCAGGGAGGCAGGGAAATTCACCCCTCCACTTT.

This chain connects TRBV27 to TRBJ2-7, with 7 bases fitting TRBD1. The CDR3 runs 15 residues. V was clipped by 6 bases and J by 0 bases; unmatched bases: 8. Germline V gene data show CDR1 as MNHEY and CDR2 as SMNVEV (reference sequence). This CDR3 is CASSLLGGLSYEQYF. In DNA form, the CDR3 reads TGTGCCAGCAGCCTCTTAGGGGGCCTCTCCTACGAGCAGTACTTC.